This T cell receptor (beta chain) appears in the sequencing data of a study of shared clonotypes between healthy human individuals. Study summary: Every donor yielded three CD4 naive, three CD4 memory, two CD8 naive and one CD8 memory plate. Study-wide points: Investigators expected sequencing depth to affect clonotype sharing among donors.

As concerns this clone: Its antigen is not identified.

Only CD45RO-negative cells positively selected for CCR7 counted as naive CD8 cells, so terminally differentiated effector memory CD45RA+ cells were excluded. All of the donors resided in Nashville, Tennessee, and each was a Caucasian adult. Trimming cost V 1 base and J 3 bases, with 15 bases left between them. CDR1 is SNHLY and CDR2 is FYNNEI in the germline V gene. The CDR3 runs to 16 residues. The protocol was immunoSEQ multiplex PCR, while the TCRdb copy is restricted to in-frame clones and leaves out a portion. The repertoire consists of approximately 1.9 million clones, with around 93% occurring once and the leading ten covering under 2%.

V usage is TRBV2 and J usage is TRBJ1-2, with D possibly being TRBD1 (5 bases). Material for sequencing was naive CD8+ T cells from PBMCs. The sequence was obtained from a man aged 18 to 29 in good health. Some clones in this sample may be carry-over from other donors' samples. The CDR3 nucleotides read TGTGCCAGCAGTGAAGTTAGAGTATTGGGGGACTATGGCTACACCTTC. Encoded protein: CASSEVRVLGDYGYTF.